The 18 T cell receptor beta chains reported below all come from one sample, sequenced in a study of regulatory T cells in long-lasting Graves disease. Arm-PCR with iRepertoire HTBI primers amplified the CDR3 regions for these TCR beta libraries. TCRdb re-derived calls from the multiplex PCR reads in MiXCR, one entry per CDR3 protein. The sample consists of more than 450,000 distinct CDR3 sequences, around 15% of them appearing once. Specified time point: newly diagnosed GD, antithyroid drugs for less than 3 months. The TCR library used RNA extracted from PBMCs. The same sample was also used in a study of T cells in Graves' hyperthyroidism and ophthalmopathy.

The material was peripheral blood mononuclear cells (PBMCs), obtained at new diagnosis, from a patient treated with antithyroid drugs. The receptors were gathered from a man aged 40-50 years with Graves disease.

This sequence joins TRBV7-8 and TRBJ2-1, with 9 bases lining up with TRBD1. The CDR3 totals 14 residues. Losses at the gene ends were 5 bases for V and 8 bases for J; bases not matched to a gene: 7. The V gene's germline CDR1 is SGHVS and CDR2 FQNEAQ. CDR3 residues: CASSRGTGRHEQFF. The CDR3 DNA reads as TGTGCCAGCAGCAGAGGGACAGGGCGGCATGAGCAGTTCTTC.

This chain joins TRBV29-1 and TRBJ1-2, with a possible D match to TRBD1 (5 bases). The germline V gene encodes CDR1 SQVTM and CDR2 ANQGSEA. Trimming stripped 7 bases from V and 5 bases from J, with 20 bases between. CDR3 length: 14 amino acids. CDR3 sequence (DNA): TGCAGCGCCGATGGGAACAGGCCTGGATATGGCTACACCTTC. Translation gives CSADGNRPGYGYTF.

In the case of this clonotype: Mismatch with germline at one junction end may stem from a read error. The V gene is TRBV7-2, the J gene TRBJ2-1; perhaps D is TRBD1 or TRBD2 (5 bases each). Germline V CDR1 and CDR2: SGHTA, FQGNSA. The CDR3 is 16 amino acids. CDR3 loop: CASSSNNRDPLWEQFF. The DNA for the CDR3 is TGCGCCAGCAGCTCGAATAACCGGGACCCACTATGGGAGCAGTTCTTC.

This clonotype was counted only a few times. The chain carries TRBV27 and TRBJ2-2; 8 bases are a match to TRBD2. Trimming took 2 bases from V and 3 from J; bases not matched to a gene: 14. This CDR3 spans 19 amino acids. Germline CDR1 reads MNHEY; CDR2 reads SMNVEV (reference sequence). The CDR3 sequence is CASSLRPWTSSLDTGELFF. In nucleotides, the CDR3 is TGTGCCAGCAGTTTACGGCCCTGGACTAGCTCCTTGGACACCGGGGAGCTGTTTTTT.

This clonotype was found many times. The V call is TRBV18, the J call TRBJ2-7; 10 bases fit TRBD2. Germline V lookup: CDR1 KGHSH, CDR2 LQKENI. J gave up 4 bases and V 4 bases, and 7 bases lay outside the gene matches. The CDR3 has 15 amino acids. The CDR3 DNA reads TGTGCCAGCTCACACTCTAGCGGGAGTATTTACGAGCAGTACTTC. It translates to CASSHSSGSIYEQYF.

This clonotype was recorded at least ten times. The chain recombines TRBV24-1 with TRBJ2-2; D is perhaps TRBD1 or TRBD2 (5 bases each). Looked up from germline, CDR1 is KGHDR and CDR2 is SFDVKD. The length of the CDR3 is 16 residues. Between the trimmed V and J ends, which lost 4 bases and 8 bases, there was a span of 19 bases. The CDR3 nucleotides read TGTGCCACCAGTGACTCCGGGGCAAACCGAGGGGGGGAGCTGTTTTTT. Protein: CATSDSGANRGGELFF.

This clonotype was observed at least ten times. V and J are TRBV5-1 and TRBJ2-7; weak D call: TRBD1 (6 bases). The V and J ends lost 8 bases and 1 base respectively, with 19 bases between them. From germline, CDR1 is SGHRS and CDR2 YFSETQ. This CDR3 is 15 amino acids long. The CDR3: CARDRWGPKSYEQYF. DNA for the CDR3: TGCGCCAGGGACCGCTGGGGGCCCAAATCCTACGAGCAGTACTTC. Full variable domain (outside the CDR3, taken from reference TRBV5-1 and TRBJ2-7): KAGVTQTPRYLIKTRGQQVTLSCSPISGHRSVSWYQQTPGQGLQFLFEYFSETQRNKGNFPGRFSGRQFSNSRSEMNVSTLELGDSALYLCARDRWGPKSYEQYFGPGTRLTVT.

The rearrangement uses TRBV19 and TRBJ1-2; perhaps TRBD1 as D (5 bases). The CDR3 length is 13 residues. CDR1 is LNHDA, CDR2 SQIVND, per germline (reference sequence). Trimming took 4 bases from V and 6 from J, leaving 12 bases between them. The CDR3 region is CASSTGANDGYTF. The CDR3 DNA is TGTGCCAGTAGTACTGGGGCGAACGATGGCTACACCTTC. Full variable domain (rest looked up from reference TRBV19 and TRBJ1-2): DGGITQSPKYLFRKEGQNVTLSCEQNLNHDAMYWYRQDPGQGLRLIYYSQIVNDFQKGDIAEGYSVSREKKESFPLTVTSAQKNPTAFYLCASSTGANDGYTFGSGTRLTVV.

The sample holds a few counts of this clonotype. This chain links TRBV13 with TRBJ1-1; D is undetermined. The length of the CDR3 is 15 residues. Germline V gene lookup returns CDR1 PRHDT and CDR2 FYEKMQ (reference sequence). Trimming removed 5 bases from V and 4 bases from J, with 17 bases in between. CDR3 region: CASSPYTNLGTEAFF. The CDR3, as DNA: TGTGCCAGCAGCCCATACACAAATCTAGGCACTGAAGCTTTCTTT.

At least ten counts were recorded for this clonotype. The rearrangement links TRBV11-2 to TRBJ2-3; a weak D match, TRBD1 (6 bases). Germline CDR1 reads SGHAT; CDR2 reads FQNNGV. This CDR3 is built from 17 residues. The V and J ends lost 4 bases and 0 bases respectively, with 17 bases between them. CDR3: CASSSPWGPLSTDTQYF. CDR3 DNA sequence: TGTGCCAGCAGCTCTCCTTGGGGGCCCTTGAGCACAGATACGCAGTATTTT.

The sample holds a few counts of this clonotype. The rearrangement links TRBV28 to TRBJ1-5, with D perhaps matching TRBD1 (5 bases). Germline loops: CDR1 MDHEN, CDR2 SYDVKM. CDR3 length equals 14 residues. V lost 5 bases and J 6 bases, leaving 14 bases between the germline ends. The CDR3 region is CASSVPSGVQPQHF. The CDR3 coding sequence is TGTGCCAGCAGTGTTCCATCGGGGGTTCAGCCCCAGCATTTT.

The chain employs TRBV2 and TRBJ2-4; D remains unclear. Germline V lookup: CDR1 SNHLY, CDR2 FYNNEI. The CDR3 covers 10 residues. The V gene lost 11 bases and the J gene lost 6 bases, with 8 bases spanning the gap. CDR3 bases: TGTGCCGCCGGACCAAACATTCAGTACTTC. Its protein is CAAGPNIQYF.

This clonotype was found many times. V and J are TRBV28 and TRBJ2-1, with 12 bases matching TRBD1. Germline lookup yields CDR1 MDHEN and CDR2 SYDVKM. The CDR3 length is 17 residues. J lost 9 bases, V lost 1 base, and 10 bases had no gene match. The CDR3 sequence: CASSLSGTGGELGEQFF. Here the CDR3 DNA reads TGTGCCAGCAGTTTATCGGGGACAGGGGGCGAGCTTGGTGAGCAGTTCTTC.

The chain has TRBV20-1 and TRBJ2-7; D may correspond to TRBD1 or TRBD2 (5 bases each). The V gene lost 6 bases and the J gene lost 0 bases, with 15 bases spanning the gap. Germline CDR1 is DFQATT and CDR2 is SNEGSKA (reference sequence). This CDR3 spans 14 amino acids. This chain's CDR3 is CSATGAHSSYEQYF. The CDR3 DNA reads as TGCAGTGCCACCGGGGCGCATAGCTCCTACGAGCAGTACTTC.

This clonotype was seen repeatedly, ten times or more. J is TRBJ1-1 and V is TRBV28, with 9 bases fitting TRBD1. The V and J ends lost 2 bases and 1 base, in that order; junction bases with no gene match: 2. The length of the CDR3 is 15 residues. The germline gives CDR1 MDHEN, CDR2 SYDVKM. The CDR3 DNA reads as TGTGCCAGCAGTTTACGGGACAGGGAGAACACTGAAGCTTTCTTT. Translated, it gives CASSLRDRENTEAFF.

This clonotype was picked up a small number of times. The rearrangement joins TRBV19 to TRBJ2-1; tentatively, D is TRBD2 (5 bases). V dropped 4 bases and J dropped 7 bases, with 8 bases sitting between them. The CDR3 totals 12 residues. The V gene's germline CDR1 is LNHDA and CDR2 SQIVND (reference sequence). In nucleotides, the CDR3 is TGTGCCAGTAGTAAAACTAGTAATGAGCAGTTCTTC. Translated, it gives CASSKTSNEQFF.

The chain joins TRBV4-1 to TRBJ2-5, with D possibly being TRBD2 (6 bases). V was cut by 8 bases and J by 2 bases, with 18 bases left in between. The CDR3 spans 15 residues. Germline V CDR1 and CDR2: MGHRA, YSYEKL. CDR3 amino acids: CASHPDGGRQETQYF. The CDR3 DNA sequence: TGCGCCAGCCACCCCGACGGGGGTCGGCAAGAGACCCAGTACTTC.

This chain uses TRBV27 with TRBJ2-2; no clear D. The germline V gene has CDR1 MNHEY and CDR2 SMNVEV (reference sequence). V lost 3 bases, J lost 3 bases, and 8 bases lay in between. This CDR3 comprises 14 residues. CDR3 residues: CASSLAFHTGELFF. CDR3 DNA: TGTGCCAGCAGTTTGGCGTTTCACACCGGGGAGCTGTTTTTT.